The present TCR beta chain was sequenced within a study of cytomegalovirus exposure and HLA in healthy donors. The PCR had 60 Vbeta and 13 Jbeta primers. The table came from immunoSEQ multiplex PCR; TCRdb's copy has only in-frame clones and leaves some out. The table shows roughly 150,000 clones, with roughly four fifths occurring only once. V lost 2 bases and J lost 5; bases outside the gene matches: 5. Germline loops: CDR1 MNHNS, CDR2 SASEGT. CDR3 length equals 14 residues. This TCR was sampled from a woman in her 40s in good health and CMV-seronegative. The sequencing input was PBMCs. This chain links TRBV6-1 with TRBJ2-5; 7 bases match TRBD2. DNA of the CDR3: TGTGCCAGCAGTGAAATGACTAGCTCGGAGACCCAGTACTTC. Protein sequence: CASSEMTSSETQYF.